This T cell receptor (beta chain) was recovered during a study of T cell responses to AZD1222 COVID-19 vaccine. This clone appeared a single time. Clones were read by immunoSEQ multiplex PCR, and TCRdb kept only the in-frame ones, dropping some. The table has about 130,000 clones, under 95% seen once. Unmatched junction bases numbered 9, after V lost 6 bases and J lost 4 bases. Per the germline V gene, CDR1 is SGHRS and CDR2 is YFSETQ. The CDR3 loop spans 15 amino acids. The sequence came from an adult in good health. The sample here was peripheral blood, taken on day 0 of AZD1222 vaccination. The J gene is TRBJ2-5, the V gene TRBV5-1; 10 bases agree with TRBD1. Written as DNA, the CDR3 is TGCGCCAGCAAAATCAGACAGGGGGCGGGAGAGACCCAGTACTTC. It translates to CASKIRQGAGETQYF.